Listed below are T cell receptor beta chains from one sample, sequenced in a study of cytomegalovirus exposure and HLA in healthy donors. Profiling relied on immunoSEQ multiplex PCR, and the TCRdb table lists in-frame clones only, not all of them. The sample totals 80,000 to 95,000 clones. The specimen sequenced was PBMCs. All receptors derive from a man aged 45-65 years in good health and CMV-seropositive. The CDR3 runs from the conserved cysteine through the conserved F or W. Fields, in order: D gene, V gene, J gene, CDR3 protein, CDR3 DNA. The D gene is left open where the match is weak.

-	TRBV18	TRBJ2-3	CASSRNGGGPSTDTQYF	TGTGCCAGCTCACGAAATGGAGGGGGCCCCAGCACAGATACGCAGTATTTT
-	TRBV4-3	TRBJ1-5	CASSQDSGGNQPQHF	TGCGCCAGCAGCCAAGATAGCGGTGGCAATCAGCCCCAGCATTTT
TRBD1	TRBV5-1	TRBJ2-2	CASRTGGSTGELFF	TGCGCCAGCCGGACAGGGGGCAGCACCGGGGAGCTGTTTTTT
-	TRBV29-1	TRBJ2-2	CSVEKQLNTGELFF	TGCAGCGTTGAAAAACAGCTGAACACCGGGGAGCTGTTTTTT
TRBD1	TRBV7-2	TRBJ2-4	CASSPRGPAKNIQYF	TGTGCCAGCAGCCCCAGGGGGCCTGCCAAAAACATTCAGTACTTC
-	TRBV27	TRBJ1-2	CASSLGASNYGYTF	TGTGCCAGCAGTCTAGGGGCCTCGAACTATGGCTACACCTTC
TRBD1	TRBV29-1	TRBJ1-3	CSVGGTAGGNTIYF	TGCAGCGTTGGAGGGACAGCCGGAGGAAACACCATATATTTT
-	TRBV6-5	TRBJ2-5	CASSNRVVETQYF	TGTGCCAGCAGCAACAGGGTGGTAGAGACCCAGTACTTC
TRBD1	TRBV5-5	TRBJ1-4	CASSFRDRVNEKLFF	TGTGCCAGCAGCTTCCGGGACAGGGTTAATGAAAAACTGTTTTTT
TRBD2	TRBV29-1	TRBJ2-5	CSVAAGAETQYF	TGCAGCGTTGCGGCGGGAGCAGAGACCCAGTACTTC
-	TRBV27	TRBJ1-2	CASSLSTDLNYGYTF	TGTGCCAGCAGTTTATCCACAGATCTTAACTATGGCTACACCTTC
-	TRBV4-2	TRBJ2-7	CASSQVLSLSSYEQYF	TGTGCCAGCAGCCAAGTCCTCTCATTGAGCTCCTACGAGCAGTACTTC
TRBD1	TRBV6-1	TRBJ1-1	CASSWADRADTEAFF	TGTGCCAGCAGTTGGGCAGACAGGGCGGACACTGAAGCTTTCTTT
TRBD2	TRBV6-6	TRBJ2-2	CASRSREAGTGELFF	TGTGCCAGCAGATCCCGGGAGGCAGGCACCGGGGAGCTGTTTTTT
TRBD1	TRBV6-5	TRBJ1-1	CASSYTGTGPTEAFF	TGTGCCAGCAGTTACACCGGGACAGGACCGACTGAAGCTTTCTTT
TRBD1	TRBV5-1	TRBJ2-5	CASSSTGGRETQYF	TGCGCCAGCAGCTCGACAGGGGGTCGAGAGACCCAGTACTTC
TRBD2	TRBV5-6	TRBJ2-7	CASSLLAGDILRGIEQYF	TGTGCCAGCAGCTTACTAGCGGGAGATATATTAAGGGGAATCGAGCAGTACTTC
-	TRBV5-4	TRBJ2-1	CASSWSSGNEQFF	TGTGCCAGCAGCTGGAGTTCCGGCAATGAGCAGTTCTTC
TRBD2	TRBV9	TRBJ2-7	CASSVTSGSIREQYF	TGTGCCAGCAGCGTCACTAGCGGGAGCATACGCGAGCAGTACTTC
TRBD2	TRBV5-4	TRBJ2-5	CASSFASGTSRETQYF	TGTGCCAGCAGCTTTGCTAGCGGGACGTCCCGGGAGACCCAGTACTTC
-	TRBV11-3	TRBJ1-4	CASSFGQRNEKLFF	TGTGCCAGCAGCTTCGGACAGAGGAATGAAAAACTGTTTTTT
TRBD1	TRBV30	TRBJ1-2	CARRQGVWDGYTF	TGTGCCAGGAGACAGGGGGTTTGGGATGGCTACACCTTC
TRBD1	TRBV29-1	TRBJ1-1	CSVYRGLNTEAFF	TGCAGCGTTTACAGGGGGTTGAACACTGAAGCTTTCTTT
TRBD2	TRBV9	TRBJ2-2	CASSVGGRTSDTGELFF	TGTGCCAGCAGCGTAGGAGGGCGGACTAGCGACACCGGGGAGCTGTTTTTT
TRBD2	TRBV10-3	TRBJ2-1	CAISGLAEDNEQFF	TGTGCCATCAGTGGACTAGCGGAAGACAATGAGCAGTTCTTC
-	TRBV30	TRBJ2-1	CAWSALQGGLTRAYNEQFF	TGTGCCTGGAGTGCCCTCCAAGGTGGGCTGACTAGAGCCTACAATGAGCAGTTCTTC
-	TRBV4-2	TRBJ2-1	CASSQDKSGTYNEQFF	TGTGCCAGCAGCCAAGATAAATCAGGGACCTACAATGAGCAGTTCTTC
TRBD2	TRBV19	TRBJ2-3	CASSIDLAGRFTDTQYF	TGTGCCAGTAGTATAGATCTTGCCGGGAGGTTCACAGATACGCAGTATTTT
TRBD2	TRBV4-2	TRBJ2-1	CASSQGGTGGPREQFF	TGTGCCAGCAGCCAAGGTGGTACGGGAGGGCCACGTGAGCAGTTCTTC
TRBD2	TRBV19	TRBJ2-1	CASSIRASGRAVNEQFF	TGTGCCAGTAGTATTAGGGCTAGCGGGAGGGCCGTGAATGAGCAGTTCTTC
-	TRBV30	TRBJ1-2	CAWTLQGFEGYTF	TGTGCCTGGACCCTACAGGGCTTTGAGGGCTACACCTTC
-	TRBV4-3	TRBJ1-4	CASSQDEAGTTNEKLFF	TGCGCCAGCAGCCAAGATGAAGCGGGGACAACTAATGAAAAACTGTTTTTT
TRBD1	TRBV7-2	TRBJ1-2	CASNLQGARGYTF	TGTGCCAGCAACCTACAGGGGGCGCGTGGCTACACCTTC
-	TRBV9	TRBJ2-1	CASSVGPDRYNEQFF	TGTGCCAGCAGCGTAGGCCCAGACAGATACAATGAGCAGTTCTTC